Included here is one TCR beta chain sequence, with context. This sample was taken from a study of blood T cell repertoires in COVID-19. Study at large: Both acute and convalescent COVID-19 samples were obtained from the United States, Italy and Spain. Sources were T cells, B-cell-depleted T cells, or PBMCs; the material itself was cDNA or gDNA.

Methods used by the authors: Estimated nucleated cell counts came from reference gene primer amplification. Profiled with immunoSEQ multiplex PCR; TCRdb holds only in-frame clones, not every one. V, J and clone size derive from that table, while D and trimming were established from the DNA sequence. The profile shows nearly 350,000 clones, about nine tenths of them singletons. The CDR3 spans 14 residues. Germline CDR1 reads KGHDR; CDR2 reads SFDVKD. The ends were cut back, 3 bases at V and 0 bases at J, with 8 bases in the middle. Seattle participants joined during active infection and were tracked over time.

The sequence derives from a woman between 50 and 59 years old with COVID-19, enrolled during active disease. The sequenced material came from peripheral blood. The V call is TRBV24-1, the J call TRBJ2-7, with D maybe TRBD2 (5 bases). The CDR3 nucleotides read TGTGCCACCAGTGATACCCGGGGCTCCTACGAGCAGTACTTC. Amino acid sequence: CATSDTRGSYEQYF.